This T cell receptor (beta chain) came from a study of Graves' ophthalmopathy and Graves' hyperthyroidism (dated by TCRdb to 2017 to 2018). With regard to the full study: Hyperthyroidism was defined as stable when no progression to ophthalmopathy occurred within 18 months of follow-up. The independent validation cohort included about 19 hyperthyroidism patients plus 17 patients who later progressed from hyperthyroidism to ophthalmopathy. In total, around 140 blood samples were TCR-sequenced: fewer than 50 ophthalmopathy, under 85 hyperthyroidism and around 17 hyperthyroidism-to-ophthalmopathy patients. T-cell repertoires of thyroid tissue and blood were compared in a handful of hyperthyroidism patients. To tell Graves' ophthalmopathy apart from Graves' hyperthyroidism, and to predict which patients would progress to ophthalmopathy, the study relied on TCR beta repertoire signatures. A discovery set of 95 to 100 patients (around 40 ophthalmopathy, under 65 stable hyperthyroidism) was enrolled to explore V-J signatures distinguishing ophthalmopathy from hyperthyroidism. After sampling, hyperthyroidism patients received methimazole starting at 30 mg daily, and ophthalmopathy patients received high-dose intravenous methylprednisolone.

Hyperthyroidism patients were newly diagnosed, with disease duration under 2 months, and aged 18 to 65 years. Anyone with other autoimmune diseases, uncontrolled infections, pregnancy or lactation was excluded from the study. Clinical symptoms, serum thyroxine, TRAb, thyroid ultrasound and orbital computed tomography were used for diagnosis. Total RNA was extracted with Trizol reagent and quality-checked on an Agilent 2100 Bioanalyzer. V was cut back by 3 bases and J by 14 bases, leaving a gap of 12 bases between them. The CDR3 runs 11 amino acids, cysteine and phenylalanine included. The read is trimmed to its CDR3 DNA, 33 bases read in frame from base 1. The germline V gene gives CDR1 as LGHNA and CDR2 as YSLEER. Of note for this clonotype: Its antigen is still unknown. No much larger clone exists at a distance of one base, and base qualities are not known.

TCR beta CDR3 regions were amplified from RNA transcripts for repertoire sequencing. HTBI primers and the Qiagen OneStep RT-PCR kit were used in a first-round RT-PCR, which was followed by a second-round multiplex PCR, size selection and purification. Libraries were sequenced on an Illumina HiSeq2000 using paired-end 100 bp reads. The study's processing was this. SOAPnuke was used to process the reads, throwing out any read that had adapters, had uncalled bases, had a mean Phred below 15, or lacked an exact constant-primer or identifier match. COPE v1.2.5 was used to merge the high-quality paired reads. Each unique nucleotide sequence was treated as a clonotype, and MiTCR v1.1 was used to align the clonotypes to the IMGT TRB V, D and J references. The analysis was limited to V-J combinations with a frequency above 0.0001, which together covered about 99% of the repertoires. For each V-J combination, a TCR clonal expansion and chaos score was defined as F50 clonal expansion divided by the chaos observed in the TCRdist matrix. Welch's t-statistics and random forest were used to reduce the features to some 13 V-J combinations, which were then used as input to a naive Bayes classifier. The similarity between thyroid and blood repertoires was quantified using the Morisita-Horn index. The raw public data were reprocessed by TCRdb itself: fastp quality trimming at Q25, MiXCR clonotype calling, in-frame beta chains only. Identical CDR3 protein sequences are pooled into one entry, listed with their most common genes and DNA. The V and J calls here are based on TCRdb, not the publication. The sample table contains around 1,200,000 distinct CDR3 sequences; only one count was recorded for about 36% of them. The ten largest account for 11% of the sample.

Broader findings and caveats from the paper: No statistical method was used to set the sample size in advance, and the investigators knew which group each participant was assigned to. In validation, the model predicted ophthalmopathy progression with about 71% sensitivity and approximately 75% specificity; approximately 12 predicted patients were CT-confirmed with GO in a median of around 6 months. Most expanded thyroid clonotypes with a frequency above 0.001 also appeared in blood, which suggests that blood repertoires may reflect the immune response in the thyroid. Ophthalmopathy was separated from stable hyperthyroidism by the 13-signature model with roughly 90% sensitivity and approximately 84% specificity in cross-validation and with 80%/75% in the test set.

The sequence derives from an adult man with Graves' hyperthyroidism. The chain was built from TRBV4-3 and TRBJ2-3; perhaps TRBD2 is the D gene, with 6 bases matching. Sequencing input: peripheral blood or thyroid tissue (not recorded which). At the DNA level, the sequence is TGCGCCAGCAGCCAGGGCCGGGAGTGGTATTTT. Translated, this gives CASSQGREWYF.